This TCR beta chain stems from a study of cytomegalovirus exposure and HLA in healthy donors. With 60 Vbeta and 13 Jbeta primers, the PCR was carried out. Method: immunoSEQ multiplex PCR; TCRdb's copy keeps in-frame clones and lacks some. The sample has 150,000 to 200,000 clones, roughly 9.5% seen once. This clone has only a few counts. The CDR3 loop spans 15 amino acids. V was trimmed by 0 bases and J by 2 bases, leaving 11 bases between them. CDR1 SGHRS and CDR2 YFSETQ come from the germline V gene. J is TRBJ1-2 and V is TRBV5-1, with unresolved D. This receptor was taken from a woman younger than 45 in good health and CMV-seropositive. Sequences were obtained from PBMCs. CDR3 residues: CASSLAGGRNYGYTF. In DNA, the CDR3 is TGCGCCAGCAGCTTGGCGGGTGGGAGAAACTATGGCTACACCTTC.